Below, 24 T cell receptor beta chains from the same sample are listed, as sequenced in a study of T cells of healthy individuals (dated by TCRdb to 2017 to 2018). Receptors were amplified or captured by 5' RACE. TCRdb names Illumina MiSeq as the instrument used. The raw public reads went through TCRdb reprocessing: fastp at Q25, MiXCR clone calling, in-frame beta chains kept. Entries that share a CDR3 protein sequence are merged under the most common genes and DNA. The sample yields about 53,000 distinct CDR3 sequences; roughly 14% were counted once. About 16% of the sample is in the top ten clones. These receptors came from a human donor in good health.

This clonotype was picked up a small number of times. The V call is TRBV7-3, the J call TRBJ1-2; 10 nucleotides agree with TRBD1. CDR1 is SGHTA and CDR2 is FQGTGA in the germline V gene. V dropped 5 bases and J dropped 6; count of bases not matched to a gene: 12. The CDR3 loop spans 16 amino acids. CDR3 amino acids: CASSLSPGQGFDGYTF. CDR3 sequence (DNA): TGTGCCAGCAGCCTCTCGCCGGGACAGGGGTTCGATGGCTACACCTTC.

V gene TRBV24-1 combines with J gene TRBJ2-1, with TRBD1 matching 7 bases. Trimming took 4 bases from V and 8 from J; bases not matched to a gene: 10. CDR3 length: 15 residues. Per germline, CDR1 KGHDR and CDR2 SFDVKD. CDR3 residues: CATSDTGTEGDEQFF. Here the CDR3 DNA reads TGTGCCACCAGTGACACCGGGACAGAGGGGGATGAGCAGTTCTTC.

The table lists this clonotype with a few counts. CDR3 sequence reads: CASSPSAGYEQYF. The CDR3 DNA follows: TGTGCCAGTAGCCCCTCAGCAGGCTACGAGCAGTACTTC. The chain combines TRBV19 with TRBJ2-7; D not certain. The CDR3 totals 13 residues. Germline CDR1 is LNHDA and CDR2 is SQIVND (reference sequence). Trimming shortened V by 6 bases and J by 3 bases, and 12 bases separated the two germline ends.

The V call is TRBV6-2 or TRBV6-3, the J call TRBJ1-1, with 7 bases fitting TRBD1. The junction had 19 bases not matched to a gene; V was cut back by 2 bases and J by 4 bases. CDR1 and CDR2 from the germline V gene are MNHEY and SVGEGT. This CDR3 spans 19 amino acids. CDR3 DNA: TGTGCCAGCAGTTACCCATCCGGGACAGCGAGAACCATTATCACTGAAGCTTTCTTT. It encodes CASSYPSGTARTIITEAFF.

Regarding this clonotype: Since a much larger clone is just one base distant, this may be a read error. This CDR3 is missing its conserved last phenylalanine or tryptophan, likely due to a read error. The CDR3 DNA follows: TGTGCCAGCAGTCGGTCAGGAGGACTAGCGGGTGAGCAGTTCCTC. As protein: CASSRSGGLAGEQFL. This rearrangement joins TRBV6-5 to TRBJ2-1; 11 positions match TRBD2. There are 15 residues in the CDR3. J gave up 9 bases and V 5 bases, and 9 bases lay outside the gene matches. CDR1 and CDR2 (germline): MNHEY, SVGAGI.

This clonotype was recorded many times. This chain uses TRBV3-1 with TRBJ1-1; D uncertain. Germline V CDR1 and CDR2: LGHDT, YNNKEL (reference sequence). Trimming left V 2 bases short and J 4 bases short, with 2 bases between. The CDR3 sequence is 11 residues long. The CDR3 is CASSQTTEAFF. In nucleotides, the CDR3 is TGTGCCAGCAGCCAAACCACTGAAGCTTTCTTT.

This clonotype was found many times. The CDR3 DNA reads as TGTGCCAGCAGGGGAAAACAGGTCACGAACACTGAAGCTTTCTTT. Translated, it gives CASRGKQVTNTEAFF. The chain has TRBV6-2 or TRBV6-3 and TRBJ1-1, with TRBD1 as a possible D gene (5 bases). Germline values: CDR1 MNHEY, CDR2 SVGEGT. Trimming took 6 bases from V and 1 from J, leaving 15 bases between them. The CDR3 has 15 amino acids.

The genes are TRBV2 and TRBJ2-6; no definite D call. In germline, CDR1 is SNHLY, CDR2 FYNNEI. V was clipped by 8 bases and J by 1 base, with 12 bases between them. CDR3 length: 15 residues. The CDR3 protein is CASGNGVSGANVLTF. CDR3 nucleotide sequence: TGTGCCAGCGGGAATGGGGTTTCTGGGGCCAACGTCCTGACTTTC.

This clonotype came up a few times. The chain employs TRBV3-1 and TRBJ2-1, with 13 bases aligning to TRBD2. Losses at the gene ends were 5 bases for V and 8 bases for J; bases not matched to a gene: 6. There are 15 residues in the CDR3. Germline CDR1 reads LGHDT; CDR2 reads YNNKEL (reference sequence). The CDR3 here is CASSVTSGGADEQFF. DNA of the CDR3: TGTGCCAGCAGCGTTACTAGCGGGGGGGCCGATGAGCAGTTCTTC.

The chain joins TRBV6-2 or TRBV6-3 to TRBJ2-5; D gene unclear. This CDR3 region has 15 residues. The V gene's germline CDR1 is MNHEY and CDR2 SVGEGT. Between the trimmed V and J ends, which lost 2 bases and 1 base, there was a span of 11 bases. The CDR3, as DNA: TGTGCCAGCAGTTACGGGATAAGAATCCAAGAGACCCAGTACTTC. Its translation: CASSYGIRIQETQYF.

This clonotype came up a few times. The rearrangement links TRBV5-6 to TRBJ1-2, with no clear D. The CDR3 totals 13 residues. V lost 0 bases to trimming and J lost 2 bases, with 5 bases between them. CDR1 SGHDT and CDR2 YYEEEE come from the germline V gene. CDR3 sequence: CASSLVGNYGYTF. DNA of the CDR3: TGTGCCAGCAGCTTGGTAGGGAACTATGGCTACACCTTC.

In its sample, this clonotype was seen a few times. The chain carries TRBV7-9 and TRBJ1-2, with D perhaps matching TRBD1 (5 bases). The CDR3 has 14 amino acids. Germline V gene lookup returns CDR1 SEHNR and CDR2 FQNEAQ (reference sequence). Trimming removed 5 bases from V and 7 bases from J, with 17 bases in between. Written as DNA, the CDR3 is TGTGCCAGCAGCCCCACAGGAAACTCCTTTGGCTACACCTTC. Its protein is CASSPTGNSFGYTF.

This clonotype was counted many times. This rearrangement joins TRBV20-1 to TRBJ2-5, with a tentative D call TRBD2 (5 bases). Looked up from germline, CDR1 is DFQATT and CDR2 is SNEGSKA (reference sequence). V was clipped by 7 bases and J by 2 bases, with 17 bases between them. CDR3 length: 14 residues. DNA for the CDR3: TGCAGTGTCGGACTCGGACGCGGGCAAGAGACCCAGTACTTC. Its protein product is CSVGLGRGQETQYF.

This clonotype was seen at least ten times. The J gene is TRBJ1-5, the V gene TRBV20-1, with D perhaps matching TRBD1 (5 bases). The ends were cut back, 4 bases at V and 11 bases at J, with 18 bases in the middle. The germline gives CDR1 DFQATT, CDR2 SNEGSKA (reference sequence). The CDR3 extends over 13 amino acids. The CDR3 DNA sequence: TGCAGTGCTACCGGGACCCGGGCTGGAGCCCAGCATTTT. Translating it yields CSATGTRAGAQHF.

This clonotype was seen repeatedly, ten times or more. This sequence joins TRBV7-2 and TRBJ2-3; 7 positions match TRBD1. Germline V lookup: CDR1 SGHTA, CDR2 FQGNSA. The V and J ends lost 0 bases and 3 bases, in that order; junction bases with no gene match: 6. The CDR3 extends over 16 amino acids. The CDR3 reads CASSLALSQGTDTQYF. DNA of the CDR3: TGTGCCAGCAGCTTAGCGCTGTCACAGGGGACAGATACGCAGTATTTT.

The genes are TRBV2 and TRBJ1-6; D unresolved. The V end lost 7 bases, the J end lost 8 bases, and 12 bases lay between the germline ends. The germline CDR1 and CDR2 sequences are SNHLY and FYNNEI. This CDR3 is 13 amino acids long. As DNA, the CDR3 is TGTGCCAGCAACAAAATCACCGATTCACCCCTCCACTTT. It yields the protein CASNKITDSPLHF.

This clonotype has just a few counts. This chain connects TRBV12-3 or TRBV12-4 to TRBJ2-4; 8 bases are shared with TRBD1. V was clipped by 6 bases and J by 13 bases; unmatched bases: 8. This CDR3 spans 12 amino acids. The CDR3 is CASSRGTGGQYF. The CDR3, as DNA: TGTGCCAGCAGCAGGGGGACAGGTGGACAGTACTTC.

This clonotype was seen a handful of times. The chain is built from TRBV25-1 and TRBJ1-2, with 9 positions matching TRBD1. Germline-derived CDR1 and CDR2 are MGHDK and SYGVNS. J lost 4 bases, V lost 5 bases, and 5 bases had no gene match. The CDR3 length is 14 residues. CDR3 amino acids: CASSSTGQGYGYTF. For the CDR3, the DNA is TGTGCCAGCAGTTCCACGGGACAGGGCTATGGCTACACCTTC.

The sample holds a few counts of this clonotype. The chain has TRBV6-5 and TRBJ2-2; D is unclear. Germline CDR1 MNHEY, CDR2 SVGAGI. V lost 4 bases and J lost 0, with 9 bases in between. The CDR3 totals 15 residues. The CDR3 coding sequence is TGTGCCAGCAGTTTGACGGATACGAACACCGGGGAGCTGTTTTTT. It specifies CASSLTDTNTGELFF.

The chain is built from TRBV7-7 and TRBJ2-3; D is unclear. Germline V CDR1 and CDR2: SSHAT, FNYEAQ (reference sequence). V lost 1 base and J lost 3, with 11 bases in between. The CDR3 contains 15 residues. CDR3 region: CASSLGVGLTDTQYF. In DNA form, the CDR3 reads TGTGCCAGCAGCTTAGGGGTCGGGTTGACAGATACGCAGTATTTT.

This clonotype was seen a handful of times. The V call is TRBV29-1, the J call TRBJ1-4; D unresolved. CDR3 length: 11 amino acids. CDR1 SQVTM and CDR2 ANQGSEA come from the germline V gene. Trimming took off 0 bases at V and 8 bases at J, with 4 bases between the two ends. This CDR3 reads CSVEEAEKLFF. The DNA of the CDR3 is TGCAGCGTTGAAGAGGCAGAAAAACTGTTTTTT.

This clonotype was observed a few times. This chain links TRBV4-1 with TRBJ1-4, with 8 bases aligning to TRBD1. The CDR3 consists of 15 residues. Germline loops: CDR1 MGHRA, CDR2 YSYEKL. V trimming: 2 bases; J trimming: 8 bases; junction bases outside the gene matches: 7. The CDR3: CASSQLTGVIEKLFF. For the CDR3, the DNA is TGCGCCAGCAGCCAATTGACAGGGGTTATCGAAAAACTGTTTTTT.

The sample holds a few counts of this clonotype. The gene calls are TRBV20-1 and TRBJ1-1, with a weak D call TRBD1 (5 bases). Looked up from germline, CDR1 is DFQATT and CDR2 is SNEGSKA (reference sequence). The V end was cut by 0 bases, the J end by 5 bases, with 16 bases between. The CDR3 extends over 15 amino acids. Written as DNA, the CDR3 is TGCAGTGCTAGAGAAGCCTCAGGGCTCGGGACTGAAGCTTTCTTT. Protein sequence: CSAREASGLGTEAFF.

The chain employs TRBV4-1 and TRBJ1-5; 8 nucleotides agree with TRBD1. This CDR3 is 16 amino acids long. The V segment lost 3 bases and the J segment 4 bases; nucleotides outside the gene matches: 8. Germline V lookup: CDR1 MGHRA, CDR2 YSYEKL. The CDR3 here is CASSQAGQGGNQPQHF. The CDR3 DNA sequence: TGCGCCAGCAGCCAGGCCGGACAGGGAGGAAATCAGCCCCAGCATTTT.